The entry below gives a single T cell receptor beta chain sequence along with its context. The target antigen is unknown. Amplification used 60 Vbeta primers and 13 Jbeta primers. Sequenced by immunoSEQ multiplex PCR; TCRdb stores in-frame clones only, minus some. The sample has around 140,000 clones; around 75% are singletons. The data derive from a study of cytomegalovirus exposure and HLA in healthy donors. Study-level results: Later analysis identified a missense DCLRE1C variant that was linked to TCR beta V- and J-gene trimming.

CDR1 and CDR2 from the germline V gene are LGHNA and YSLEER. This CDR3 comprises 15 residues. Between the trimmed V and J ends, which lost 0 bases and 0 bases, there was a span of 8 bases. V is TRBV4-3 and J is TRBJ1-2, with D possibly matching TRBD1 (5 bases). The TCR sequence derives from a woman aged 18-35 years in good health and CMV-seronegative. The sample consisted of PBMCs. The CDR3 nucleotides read TGCGCCAGCAGCCAAGACAGGGAAACTAACTATGGCTACACCTTC. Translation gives CASSQDRETNYGYTF.